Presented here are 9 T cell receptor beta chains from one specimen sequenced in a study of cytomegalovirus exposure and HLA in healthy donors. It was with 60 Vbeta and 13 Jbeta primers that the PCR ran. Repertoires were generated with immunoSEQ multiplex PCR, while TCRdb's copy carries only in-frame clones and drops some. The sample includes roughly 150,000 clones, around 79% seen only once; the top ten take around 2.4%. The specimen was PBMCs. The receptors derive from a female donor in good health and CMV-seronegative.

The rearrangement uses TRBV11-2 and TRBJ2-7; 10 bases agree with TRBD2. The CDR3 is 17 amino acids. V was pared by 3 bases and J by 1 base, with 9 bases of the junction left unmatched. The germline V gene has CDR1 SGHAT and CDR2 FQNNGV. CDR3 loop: CASSLTSGSPASYEQYF. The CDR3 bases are TGTGCCAGCAGCTTGACTAGCGGGTCCCCTGCTTCCTACGAGCAGTACTTC.

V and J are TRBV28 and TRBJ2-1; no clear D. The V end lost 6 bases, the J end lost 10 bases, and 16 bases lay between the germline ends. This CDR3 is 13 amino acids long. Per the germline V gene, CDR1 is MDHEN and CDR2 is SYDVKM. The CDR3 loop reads CASSRGPLGEQFF. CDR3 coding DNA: TGTGCCAGCAGCCGAGGCCCCCTCGGGGAGCAGTTCTTC.

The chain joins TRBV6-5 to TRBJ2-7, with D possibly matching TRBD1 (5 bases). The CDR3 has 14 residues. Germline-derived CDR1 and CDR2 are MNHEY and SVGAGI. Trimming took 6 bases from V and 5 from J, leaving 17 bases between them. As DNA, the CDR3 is TGTGCCAGCAGCTTACCCAGGGATAGGAACGAGCAGTACTTC. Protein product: CASSLPRDRNEQYF.

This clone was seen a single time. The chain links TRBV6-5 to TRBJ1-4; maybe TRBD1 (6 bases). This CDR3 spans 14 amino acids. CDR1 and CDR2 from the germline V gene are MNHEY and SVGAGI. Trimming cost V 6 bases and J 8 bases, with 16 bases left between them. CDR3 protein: CASRSDSPREKLFF. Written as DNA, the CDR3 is TGTGCCAGCAGATCGGACAGCCCGAGGGAAAAACTGTTTTTT.

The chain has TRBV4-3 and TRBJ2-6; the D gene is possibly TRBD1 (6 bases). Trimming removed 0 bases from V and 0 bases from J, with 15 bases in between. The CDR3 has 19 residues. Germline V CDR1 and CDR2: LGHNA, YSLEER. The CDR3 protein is CASSQDTGQWNSGANVLTF. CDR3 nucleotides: TGCGCCAGCAGCCAAGATACCGGACAGTGGAACTCTGGGGCCAACGTCCTGACTTTC.

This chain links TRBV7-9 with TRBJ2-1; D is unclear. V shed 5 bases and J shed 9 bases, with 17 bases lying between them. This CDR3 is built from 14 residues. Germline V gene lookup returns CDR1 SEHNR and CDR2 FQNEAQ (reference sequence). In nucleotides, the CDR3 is TGTGCCAGCAGCCCCATCCCCGGCGGCTTTGAGCAGTTCTTC. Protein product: CASSPIPGGFEQFF.

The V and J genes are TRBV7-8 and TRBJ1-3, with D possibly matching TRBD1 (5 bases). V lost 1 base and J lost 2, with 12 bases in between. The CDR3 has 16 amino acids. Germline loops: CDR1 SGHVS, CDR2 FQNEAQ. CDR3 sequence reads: CASSLGAGYPGNTIYF. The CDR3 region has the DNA TGTGCCAGCAGCTTAGGGGCAGGGTATCCTGGAAACACCATATATTTT.

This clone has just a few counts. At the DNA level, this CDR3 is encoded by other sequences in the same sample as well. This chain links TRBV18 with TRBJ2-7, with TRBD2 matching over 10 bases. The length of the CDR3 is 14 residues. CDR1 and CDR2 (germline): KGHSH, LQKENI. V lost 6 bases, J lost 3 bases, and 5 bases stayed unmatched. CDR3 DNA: TGTGCCAGCTCCCCAGCGGGAGGGAACTACGAGCAGTACTTC. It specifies CASSPAGGNYEQYF.

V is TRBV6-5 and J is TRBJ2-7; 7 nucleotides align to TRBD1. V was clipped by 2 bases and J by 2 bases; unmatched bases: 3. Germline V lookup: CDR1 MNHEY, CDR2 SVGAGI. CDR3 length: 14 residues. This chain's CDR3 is CASSYEGQTYEQYF. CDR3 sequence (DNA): TGTGCCAGCAGTTACGAGGGACAGACCTACGAGCAGTACTTC.